This paragraph covers one T cell receptor beta chain sequence. The antigen remains undetermined. TCRdb keeps only in-frame clones here, not all; method: immunoSEQ multiplex PCR. The data show tens of thousands of clones, roughly three quarters seen once. Tumor or blood genomic DNA was sequenced, with inputs of roughly 616 ng to 6,004 ng. The data were taken from a study of T cells in tumors after PD-1 blockade. At the level of the study: During anti-PD-1 treatment, some patients continued daily vismodegib 150 mg. Blood samples averaged 113,528 templates (range roughly 24,000-280,000) and under 40,000 unique clonotypes.

The CDR3 runs to 16 residues. After removal of 4 bases from V and 2 bases from J, the junction contained 6 bases not matched to a gene. Germline CDR1 and CDR2: LNHDA and SQIVND (reference sequence). Study-wide results and caveats: Approximately 41% of tumor TCR clonotypes were also found in blood.

The sequenced sample was PBMCs, obtained before anti-PD-1 treatment. J is TRBJ2-5 and V is TRBV19; 11 nucleotides line up with TRBD2. This clonotype was sampled from a human donor with basal cell carcinoma. The CDR3 sequence is CASSRGLAGGQETQYF. For the CDR3, the DNA is TGTGCCAGTAGTAGGGGCTTAGCGGGGGGGCAAGAGACCCAGTACTTC.